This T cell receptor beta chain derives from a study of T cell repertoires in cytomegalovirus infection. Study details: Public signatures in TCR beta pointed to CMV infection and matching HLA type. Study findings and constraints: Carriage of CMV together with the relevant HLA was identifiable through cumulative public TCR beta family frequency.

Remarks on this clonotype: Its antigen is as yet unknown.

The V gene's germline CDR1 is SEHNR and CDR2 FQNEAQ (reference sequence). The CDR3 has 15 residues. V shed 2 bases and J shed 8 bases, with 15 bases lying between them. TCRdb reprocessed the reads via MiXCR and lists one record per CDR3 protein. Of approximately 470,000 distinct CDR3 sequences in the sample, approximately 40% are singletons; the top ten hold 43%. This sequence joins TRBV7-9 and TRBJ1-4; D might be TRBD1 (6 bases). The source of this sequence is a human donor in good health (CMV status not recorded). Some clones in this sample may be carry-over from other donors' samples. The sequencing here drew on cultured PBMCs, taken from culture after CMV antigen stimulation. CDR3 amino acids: CASSLTQVGTEKLFF. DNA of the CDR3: TGTGCCAGCAGCTTAACGCAGGTTGGGACAGAAAAACTGTTTTTT.